The text below deals with one TCR beta chain. This record comes from a study of cytomegalovirus exposure and HLA in healthy donors. The PCR employed 60 Vbeta primers together with 13 Jbeta primers. The data were produced by immunoSEQ multiplex PCR, yet TCRdb's version contains in-frame clones alone and is incomplete. The sample lists some 120,000 clones; roughly 80% were seen once. The V gene end was trimmed by 0 bases and the J gene end by 7 bases; junction bases not matched to a gene: 4. Looked up from germline, CDR1 is SGHRS and CDR2 is YFSETQ. The CDR3 length is 13 residues. The chain has TRBV5-1 and TRBJ2-7; 7 bases fit TRBD1. The sequence was collected from a man under 40 in good health and CMV-seropositive. The sample comprised PBMCs. The CDR3 sequence: CASSLEGAREQYV. Written as DNA, the CDR3 is TGCGCCAGCAGCTTGGAGGGGGCTAGGGAGCAGTACGTC.